Listed here are 19 T cell receptor beta chains from one sample, sequenced in a study of metastatic and nonmetastatic thyroid tumors. TCRdb recomputed clones from the PCR reads via MiXCR. The sample comprises some 12,000 clones, around 21% of which are singletons, and 14% rests with the top ten. All patients were untreated before thyroid surgery. The sample was adjacent normal tissue. The receptors come from a female donor with papillary thyroid cancer or a benign thyroid nodule (not recorded which). Some clones in this sample may be carry-over from other donors' samples.

This clone is medium-sized within its sample. The V gene is TRBV7-8, the J gene TRBJ1-1, with TRBD1 as a possible D gene (5 bases). Germline CDR1 reads SGHVS; CDR2 reads FQNEAQ. The V and J ends lost 0 bases and 3 bases respectively, with 17 bases between them. This CDR3 is built from 17 residues. This chain's CDR3 is CASSLAPDGDGYTEAFF. The CDR3, as DNA: TGTGCCAGCAGCTTAGCGCCGGATGGGGACGGCTACACTGAAGCTTTCTTT.

This clone occurred a few times. The V call is TRBV6-1, the J call TRBJ1-5, with unresolved D. Germline lookup yields CDR1 MNHNS and CDR2 SASEGT. This CDR3 is 15 amino acids long. Between the trimmed V and J ends, which lost 3 bases and 5 bases, there was a span of 14 bases. The CDR3 DNA reads TGTGCCAGCAGTGATCGTAAGGCTGGAGATCAGCCCCAGCATTTT. It codes for CASSDRKAGDQPQHF.

In its sample, this clone was seen many times. The chain couples TRBV5-6 to TRBJ2-1, with D perhaps matching TRBD2 (6 bases). CDR1 is SGHDT, CDR2 YYEEEE, per germline. The CDR3 is 15 residues long. V lost 4 bases, J lost 2 bases, and 13 bases lay in between. The CDR3 bases are TGTGCCAGCAGCCAAGGCGGGGCTACCTACAATGAGCAGTTCTTC. Its protein is CASSQGGATYNEQFF.

This clone was seen a few times. The chain combines TRBV24-1 with TRBJ1-5; perhaps TRBD1 as D (5 bases). The CDR3 consists of 15 residues. Trimming shortened V by 8 bases and J by 1 base, and 14 bases separated the two germline ends. The V gene's germline CDR1 is KGHDR and CDR2 SFDVKD. CDR3 sequence: CATIPGDRSNQPQHF. In DNA, the CDR3 is TGTGCCACCATCCCCGGTGACAGAAGCAATCAGCCCCAGCATTTT.

This clone was detected ten times or more. The chain is built from TRBV5-1 and TRBJ1-2; D might be TRBD1 (6 bases). The CDR3 length is 17 residues. Germline CDR1 and CDR2: SGHRS and YFSETQ. Between the trimmed V and J ends, which lost 0 bases and 5 bases, there was a span of 20 bases. The CDR3 is CASSLGPQGLGTYGYTF. In DNA form, the CDR3 reads TGCGCCAGCAGCTTGGGCCCCCAGGGGCTGGGGACTTATGGCTACACCTTC.

This clone counts as medium-sized (0.01 to 0.1%). V gene TRBV6-1 combines with J gene TRBJ1-4; weak D call: TRBD1 (6 bases). V gave up 1 base and J gave up 7 bases, with 10 bases separating them. CDR1 is MNHNS and CDR2 is SASEGT in the germline V gene. CDR3 length: 14 amino acids. DNA of the CDR3: TGTGCCAGCAGTGAAGACAGGGTGGGTGAAAAACTGTTTTTT. Its translation is CASSEDRVGEKLFF.

This clone has at least ten counts. The chain has TRBV24-1 and TRBJ2-5, with D unresolved. Per the germline V gene, CDR1 is KGHDR and CDR2 is SFDVKD. The ends were cut back, 0 bases at V and 5 bases at J, with 12 bases in the middle. The CDR3 runs to 15 residues. CDR3 loop: CATSDLAHHQETQYF. The CDR3 DNA reads TGTGCCACCAGTGATTTGGCGCACCATCAGGAGACCCAGTACTTC.

This clone came up a few times. The chain carries TRBV2 and TRBJ2-7, with no clear D. The CDR3 sequence is 11 residues long. Trimming cost V 5 bases and J 4 bases, with 6 bases left between them. Germline CDR1 SNHLY, CDR2 FYNNEI. CDR3 bases: TGTGCCAGCAGTCGAAATTACGAGCAGTACTTC. This encodes CASSRNYEQYF.

Judged by abundance, this clone is medium-sized. The CDR3 bases are TGTGCCTGGAGGGGCGGTGGGGCGAGGGAAAAACTGTTTTTT. It yields the protein CAWRGGGAREKLFF. The chain employs TRBV30 and TRBJ1-4, with D perhaps TRBD1 (5 bases). Per germline, CDR1 GTSNPN and CDR2 SVGIG (reference sequence). V lost 3 bases to trimming and J lost 8 bases, with 16 bases between them. The CDR3 sequence is 14 residues long.

This clone was seen at least ten times. V and J are TRBV11-3 and TRBJ1-2, with TRBD1 matching 11 bases. V was pared by 5 bases and J by 8 bases, with 16 bases of the junction left unmatched. The CDR3 spans 17 residues. The germline gives CDR1 SGHNT, CDR2 YENEEA. CDR3 coding DNA: TGTGCCAGCAGCGTCGTTAGCCAGCCGGGACAGGGGGACGGCTACACCTTC. This encodes CASSVVSQPGQGDGYTF. The full variable domain, with the rest looked up from reference TRBV11-3 and TRBJ1-2, is EAGVVQSPRYKIIEKKQPVAFWCNPISGHNTLYWYLQNLGQGPELLIRYENEEAVDDSQLPKDRFSAERLKGVDSTLKIQPAELGDSAVYLCASSVVSQPGQGDGYTFGSGTRLTVV.

The sample holds a few counts of this clone. J is TRBJ2-7 and V is TRBV28; D ambiguous. V lost 3 bases and J 2 bases, leaving 5 bases between the germline ends. This CDR3 is built from 12 residues. The V gene's germline CDR1 is MDHEN and CDR2 SYDVKM. The CDR3, as DNA: TGTGCCAGCAGTTTTAGGACCTACGAGCAGTACTTC. Protein product: CASSFRTYEQYF. Complete variable domain (other parts from reference TRBV28 and TRBJ2-7): DVKVTQSSRYLVKRTGEKVFLECVQDMDHENMFWYRQDPGLGLRLIYFSYDVKMKEKGDIPEGYSVSREKKERFSLILESASTNQTSMYLCASSFRTYEQYFGPGTRLTVT.

This clone was seen repeatedly, ten times or more. This clone may be a read error of a much larger clone one base away. The chain recombines TRBV7-8 with TRBJ2-3; D is uncertain. Germline V gene lookup returns CDR1 SGHVS and CDR2 FQNEAQ. The CDR3 runs to 13 residues. V was pared by 5 bases and J by 5 bases, with 11 bases between. CDR3 loop: CASSPLARDTQYF. CDR3 nucleotides: TGTGCCAGCAGCCCATTAGCACGAGATACGCAGTATTTT. Full variable domain (rest looked up from reference TRBV7-8 and TRBJ2-3): GAGVSQSPRYKVAKRGQDVALRCDPISGHVSLFWYQQALGQGPEFLTYFQNEAQLDKSGLPSDRFFAERPEGSVSTLKIQRTQQEDSAVYLCASSPLARDTQYFGPGTRLTVL.

This clone was seen only a few times. The conserved final phenylalanine or tryptophan is absent from the CDR3, which likely points to a read error. This sequence joins TRBV6-5 and TRBJ2-5, with D tentatively TRBD1 or TRBD2 (5 bases each). Germline CDR1 and CDR2: MNHEY and SVGAGI. This CDR3 spans 16 amino acids. Here the CDR3 DNA reads TGTGACAGCAGTTACCCTGGGACCGCTCGGCGGGAGACCCAGTACTTA. Translation gives CDSSYPGTARRETQYL.

This clone was observed a few times. The rearrangement uses TRBV27 and TRBJ1-6, with D hard to call. Germline V gene lookup returns CDR1 MNHEY and CDR2 SMNVEV (reference sequence). The V end was cut by 1 base, the J end by 12 bases, with 16 bases between. The length of the CDR3 is 15 residues. In nucleotides, the CDR3 is TGTGCCAGCAGTTTATTGAGGCAGAGAGTTTTACCCCTCCACTTT. Translated: CASSLLRQRVLPLHF.

This sequence joins TRBV5-1 and TRBJ2-1, with D tentatively TRBD1 (6 bases). CDR1 SGHRS and CDR2 YFSETQ come from the germline V gene. This CDR3 is built from 14 residues. The ends were cut back, 7 bases at V and 0 bases at J, with 11 bases in the middle. The CDR3 region is CASSLGGSYNEQFF. DNA for the CDR3: TGCGCCAGCTCCCTAGGGGGCTCCTACAATGAGCAGTTCTTC.

This clone was picked up a small number of times. This rearrangement joins TRBV7-3 to TRBJ2-7; D remains ambiguous. CDR3 length: 13 residues. The V and J ends lost 0 bases and 1 base respectively, with 4 bases between them. CDR1 is SGHTA, CDR2 FQGTGA, per germline. CDR3 coding DNA: TGTGCCAGCAGCTTAACGCCGTCCTACGAGCAGTACTTC. The encoded protein is CASSLTPSYEQYF.

This clone is labeled as medium-sized. The J gene is TRBJ2-7, the V gene TRBV11-2; D remains unclear. Per the germline V gene, CDR1 is SGHAT and CDR2 is FQNNGV. Trimming removed 0 bases at V and 1 base at J, with 7 bases between. The CDR3 is made up of 14 amino acids. CDR3 region: CASSLDGYSYEQYF. CDR3 DNA sequence: TGTGCCAGCAGCTTAGATGGCTATTCCTACGAGCAGTACTTC.

The V and J genes are TRBV2 and TRBJ1-5, with D unresolved. Germline V gene lookup returns CDR1 SNHLY and CDR2 FYNNEI. The CDR3 loop spans 14 amino acids. Trimming removed 6 bases from V and 12 bases from J, with 21 bases in between. CDR3 sequence: CASRPGIHGVCQHF. The CDR3 DNA reads as TGTGCCAGCAGACCGGGAATCCATGGGGTTTGCCAGCATTTT.

This clone was seen only a few times. The chain carries TRBV4-1 and TRBJ1-2; a possible D gene is TRBD1 (6 bases). Looked up from germline, CDR1 is MGHRA and CDR2 is YSYEKL. There are 14 residues in the CDR3. The V gene lost 3 bases and the J gene lost 8 bases, with 16 bases spanning the gap. For the CDR3, the DNA is TGCGCCAGCAGCCAGGTGGGGGGCGCGAAAGGCTACACCTTC. It yields the protein CASSQVGGAKGYTF.